The clone carrying this T cell receptor beta chain was detected only a few times. TCRdb used MiXCR to reprocess the 5' RACE reads, holding one entry per CDR3 protein. The repertoire includes approximately 150,000 distinct CDR3 sequences, 30% to 35% of them detected once, and 4.5% to 6% sits in the top ten. These data are taken from a study of CD8 T cells in ankylosing spondylitis. This CDR3 contains 16 residues. Trimming took off 2 bases at V and 2 bases at J, with 16 bases between the two ends. Germline CDR1 is WSHSY and CDR2 is SAAADI. The sequenced sample was synovial fluid, either unsorted or a sorted T cell fraction (not recorded which). The TCR comes from a male donor with ankylosing spondylitis. The rearrangement uses TRBV10-2 and TRBJ2-7; D not resolved. As DNA, the CDR3 is TGCGCCAGCAGTGAGAATGGAATAGCTAGTGCCTACGAGCAGTACTTC. Amino acid sequence: CASSENGIASAYEQYF.